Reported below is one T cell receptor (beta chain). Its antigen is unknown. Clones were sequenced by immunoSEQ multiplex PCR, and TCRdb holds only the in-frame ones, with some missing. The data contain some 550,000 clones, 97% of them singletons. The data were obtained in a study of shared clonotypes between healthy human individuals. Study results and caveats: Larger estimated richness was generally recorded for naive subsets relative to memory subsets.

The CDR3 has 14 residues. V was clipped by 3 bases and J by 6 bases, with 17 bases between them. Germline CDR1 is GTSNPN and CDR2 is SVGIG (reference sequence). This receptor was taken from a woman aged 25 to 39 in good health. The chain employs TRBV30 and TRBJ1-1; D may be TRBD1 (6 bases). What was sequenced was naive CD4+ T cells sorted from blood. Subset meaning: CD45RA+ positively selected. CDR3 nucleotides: TGTGCCTGGAGACCACAGGGAGGGGTCGCTGAAGCTTTCTTT. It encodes CAWRPQGGVAEAFF.